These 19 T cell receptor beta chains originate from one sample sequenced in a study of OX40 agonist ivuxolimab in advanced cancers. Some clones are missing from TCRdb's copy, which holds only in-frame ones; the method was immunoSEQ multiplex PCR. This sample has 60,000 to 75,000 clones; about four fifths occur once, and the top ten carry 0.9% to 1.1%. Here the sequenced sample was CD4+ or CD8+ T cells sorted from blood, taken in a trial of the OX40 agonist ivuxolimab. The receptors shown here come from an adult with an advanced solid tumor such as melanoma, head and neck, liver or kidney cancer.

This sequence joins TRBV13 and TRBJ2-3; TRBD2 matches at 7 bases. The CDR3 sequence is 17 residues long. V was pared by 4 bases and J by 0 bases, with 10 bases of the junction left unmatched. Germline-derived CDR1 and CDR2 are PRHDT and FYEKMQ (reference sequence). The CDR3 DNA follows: TGTGCCAGCAGCTCGCGTATCTCTAGCGGAAGCACAGATACGCAGTATTTT. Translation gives CASSSRISSGSTDTQYF.

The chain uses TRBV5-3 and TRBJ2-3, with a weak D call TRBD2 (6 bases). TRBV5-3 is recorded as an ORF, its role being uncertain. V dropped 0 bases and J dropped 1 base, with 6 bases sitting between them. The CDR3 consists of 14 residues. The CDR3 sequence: CARSLAGGTDTQYF. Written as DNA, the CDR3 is TGTGCCAGAAGCTTGGCGGGGGGCACAGATACGCAGTATTTT.

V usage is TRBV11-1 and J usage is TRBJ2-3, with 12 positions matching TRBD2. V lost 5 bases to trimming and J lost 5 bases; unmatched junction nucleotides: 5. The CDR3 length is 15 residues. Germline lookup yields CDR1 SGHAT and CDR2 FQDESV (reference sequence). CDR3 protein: CASSRRLAGVDTQYF. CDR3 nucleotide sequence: TGTGCCAGCAGCCGCCGACTAGCGGGGGTAGATACGCAGTATTTT.

DNA of the CDR3: TGTGCCAGCTCACCGAGGGGGCTTTCTAATGAAAAACTGTTTTTT. Protein sequence: CASSPRGLSNEKLFF. The rearrangement joins TRBV18 to TRBJ1-4; TRBD1 matches at 7 bases. Germline CDR1 and CDR2: KGHSH and LQKENI. This CDR3 contains 15 residues. V lost 3 bases to trimming and J lost 3 bases; unmatched junction nucleotides: 4.

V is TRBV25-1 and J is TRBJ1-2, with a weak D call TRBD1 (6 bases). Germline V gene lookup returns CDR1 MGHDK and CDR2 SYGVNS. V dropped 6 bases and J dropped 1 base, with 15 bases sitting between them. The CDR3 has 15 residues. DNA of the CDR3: TGTGCCAGCAGGGAACAGGGTTTTGGTAACTATGGCTACACCTTC. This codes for CASREQGFGNYGYTF.

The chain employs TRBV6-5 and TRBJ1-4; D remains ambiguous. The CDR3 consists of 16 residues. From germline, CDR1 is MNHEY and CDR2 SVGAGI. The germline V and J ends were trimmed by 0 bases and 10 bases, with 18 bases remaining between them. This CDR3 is CASSYSVGSLVGKLFF. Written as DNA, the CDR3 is TGTGCCAGCAGTTACTCCGTAGGAAGCCTAGTCGGAAAACTGTTTTTT.

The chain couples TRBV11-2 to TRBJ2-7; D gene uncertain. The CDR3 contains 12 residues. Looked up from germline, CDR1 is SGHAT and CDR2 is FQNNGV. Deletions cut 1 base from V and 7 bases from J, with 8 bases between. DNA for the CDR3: TGTGCCAGCAGCTTAGGATCTGTGGAGCAGTACTTC. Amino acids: CASSLGSVEQYF. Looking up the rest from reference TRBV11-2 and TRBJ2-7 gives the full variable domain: EAGVAQSPRYKIIEKRQSVAFWCNPISGHATLYWYQQILGQGPKLLIQFQNNGVVDDSQLPKDRFSAERLKGVDSTLKIQPAKLEDSAVYLCASSLGSVEQYFGPGTRLTVT.

CDR3 protein: CASSSKGQGGNYGYTF. DNA for the CDR3: TGTGCCAGCAGTTCAAAGGGGCAGGGGGGAAACTATGGCTACACCTTC. The chain combines TRBV25-1 with TRBJ1-2; 7 bases match TRBD1. This CDR3 comprises 16 residues. The ends lost 5 bases at V and 2 bases at J; junction bases unmatched: 11. CDR1 MGHDK and CDR2 SYGVNS come from the germline V gene.

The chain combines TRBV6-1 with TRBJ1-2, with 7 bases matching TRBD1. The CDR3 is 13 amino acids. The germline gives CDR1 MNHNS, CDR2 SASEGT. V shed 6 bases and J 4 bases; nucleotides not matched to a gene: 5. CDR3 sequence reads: CASRYRGGYGYTF. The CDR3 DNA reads TGTGCCAGCAGGTACAGGGGTGGCTATGGCTACACCTTC.

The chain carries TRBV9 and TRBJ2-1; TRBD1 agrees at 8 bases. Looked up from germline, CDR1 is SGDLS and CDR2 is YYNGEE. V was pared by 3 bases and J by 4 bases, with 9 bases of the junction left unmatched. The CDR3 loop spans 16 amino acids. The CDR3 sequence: CASSGLPGTGYNEQFF. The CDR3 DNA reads TGTGCCAGCAGCGGACTCCCCGGGACAGGATACAATGAGCAGTTCTTC.

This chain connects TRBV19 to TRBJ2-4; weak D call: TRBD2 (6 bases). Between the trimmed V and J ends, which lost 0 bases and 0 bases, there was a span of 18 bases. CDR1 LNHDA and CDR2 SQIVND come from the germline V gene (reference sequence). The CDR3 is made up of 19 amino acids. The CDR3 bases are TGTGCCAGTAGTATAGACCCCGTTCGGAGGGCACGAGCCAAAAACATTCAGTACTTC. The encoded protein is CASSIDPVRRARAKNIQYF. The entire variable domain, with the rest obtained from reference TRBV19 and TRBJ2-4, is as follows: DGGITQSPKYLFRKEGQNVTLSCEQNLNHDAMYWYRQDPGQGLRLIYYSQIVNDFQKGDIAEGYSVSREKKESFPLTVTSAQKNPTAFYLCASSIDPVRRARAKNIQYFGAGTRLSVL.

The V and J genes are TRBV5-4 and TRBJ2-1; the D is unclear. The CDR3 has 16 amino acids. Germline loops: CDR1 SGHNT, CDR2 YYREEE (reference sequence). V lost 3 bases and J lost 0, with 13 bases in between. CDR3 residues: CASSSESTGSYNEQFF. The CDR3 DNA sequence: TGTGCCAGCAGCTCAGAGTCCACCGGCTCCTACAATGAGCAGTTCTTC.

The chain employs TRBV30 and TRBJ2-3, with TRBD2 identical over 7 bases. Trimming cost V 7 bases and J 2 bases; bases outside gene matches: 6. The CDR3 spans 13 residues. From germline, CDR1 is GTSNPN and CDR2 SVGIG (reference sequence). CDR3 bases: TGTGCCTCTGGGGGGGTGATCACAGATACGCAGTATTTT. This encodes CASGGVITDTQYF.

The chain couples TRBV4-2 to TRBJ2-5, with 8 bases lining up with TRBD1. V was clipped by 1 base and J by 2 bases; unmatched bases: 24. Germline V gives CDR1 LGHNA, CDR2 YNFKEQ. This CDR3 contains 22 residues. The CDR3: CASSQGLTSGGHHPNSQETQYF. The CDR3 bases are TGTGCCAGCAGCCAAGGCCTCACGTCAGGGGGCCACCATCCTAACTCTCAAGAGACCCAGTACTTC.

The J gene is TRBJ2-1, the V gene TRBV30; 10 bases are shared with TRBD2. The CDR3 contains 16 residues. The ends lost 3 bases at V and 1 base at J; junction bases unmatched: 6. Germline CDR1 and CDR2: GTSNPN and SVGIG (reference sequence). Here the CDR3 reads CAWRLLAGGSYNEQFF. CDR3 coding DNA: TGTGCCTGGAGGCTATTAGCGGGGGGTTCCTACAATGAGCAGTTCTTC.

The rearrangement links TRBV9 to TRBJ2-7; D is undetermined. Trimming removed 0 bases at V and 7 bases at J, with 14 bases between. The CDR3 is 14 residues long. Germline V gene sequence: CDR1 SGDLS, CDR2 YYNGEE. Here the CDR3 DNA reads TGTGCCAGCAGCGTAGACGAATTTGGAAGGGAGCAGTACTTC. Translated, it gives CASSVDEFGREQYF.

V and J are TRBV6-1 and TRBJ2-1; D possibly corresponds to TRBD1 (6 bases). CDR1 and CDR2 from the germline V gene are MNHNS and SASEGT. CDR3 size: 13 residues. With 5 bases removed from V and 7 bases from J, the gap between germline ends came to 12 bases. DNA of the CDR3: TGTGCCAGCAGTCCACAGGGTTTGAATGAGCAGTTCTTC. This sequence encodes CASSPQGLNEQFF.

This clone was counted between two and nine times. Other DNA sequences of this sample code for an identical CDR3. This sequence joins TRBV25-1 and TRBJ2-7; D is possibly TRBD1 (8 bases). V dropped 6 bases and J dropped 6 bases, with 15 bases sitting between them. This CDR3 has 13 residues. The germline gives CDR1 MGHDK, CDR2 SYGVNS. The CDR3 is CASSSTGEGEQYF. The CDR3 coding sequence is TGTGCCAGCAGCTCGACAGGGGAGGGCGAGCAGTACTTC.

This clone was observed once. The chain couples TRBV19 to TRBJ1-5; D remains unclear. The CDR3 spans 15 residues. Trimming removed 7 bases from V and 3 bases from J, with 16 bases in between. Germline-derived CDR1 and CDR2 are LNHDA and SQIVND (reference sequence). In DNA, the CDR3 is TGTGCCAGTAACCTCCTTGGCGGGGACAATCAGCCCCAGCATTTT. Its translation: CASNLLGGDNQPQHF.